These 12 T cell receptor beta chains share one sample of origin, sequenced in a study of blood T cell repertoires in COVID-19. The data were produced by immunoSEQ multiplex PCR, yet TCRdb's version contains in-frame clones alone and is incomplete. The sample has approximately 270,000 clones, 85% to 95% seen once. The sequencing input was PBMCs or T cells enriched from blood (not recorded which). The receptors were gathered from a man between 35 and 55 years old who had been exposed to COVID-19.

The V and J genes are TRBV2 and TRBJ2-7; D remains ambiguous. Trimming shortened V by 8 bases and J by 6 bases, and 17 bases separated the two germline ends. Germline loops: CDR1 SNHLY, CDR2 FYNNEI. The CDR3 consists of 13 residues. The CDR3 is CASGYPESGEQYF. The CDR3, as DNA: TGTGCCAGCGGGTACCCGGAGAGTGGCGAGCAGTACTTC.

The chain is built from TRBV25-1 and TRBJ2-3; D is undetermined. V lost 3 bases, J lost 1 base, and 14 bases lay in between. This CDR3 is 16 amino acids long. CDR1 and CDR2 from the germline V gene are MGHDK and SYGVNS. As DNA, the CDR3 is TGTGCCAGCAGTGACAGTAGGCATGAGGGCACAGATACGCAGTATTTT. It is translated as CASSDSRHEGTDTQYF.

This sequence joins TRBV24-1 and TRBJ1-1; perhaps TRBD1 as D (5 bases). The CDR3 is made up of 13 amino acids. CDR1 and CDR2 (germline): KGHDR, SFDVKD. Trimming removed 12 bases at V and 2 bases at J, with 15 bases between. The CDR3 is CAVQGRENTEAFF. The DNA for the CDR3 is TGTGCCGTTCAGGGCAGGGAAAACACTGAAGCTTTCTTT.

V is TRBV6-2 or TRBV6-3 and J is TRBJ2-3; D call uncertain. The CDR3 is 14 residues long. From germline, CDR1 is MNHEY and CDR2 SVGEGT. Trimming shortened V by 0 bases and J by 5 bases, and 9 bases separated the two germline ends. The CDR3 DNA reads as TGTGCCAGCAGTTACTCGAATGTCGGAGATACGCAGTATTTT. Its translation is CASSYSNVGDTQYF.

The genes are TRBV14 and TRBJ2-2; weak D call: TRBD1 (5 bases). V shed 1 base and J shed 4 bases, with 10 bases lying between them. CDR3 size: 15 residues. CDR1 and CDR2 (germline): SGHDN, FVKESK. The chain's CDR3 is CASSQGAQGTGELFF. In DNA, the CDR3 is TGTGCCAGCAGCCAAGGGGCCCAGGGCACCGGGGAGCTGTTTTTT.

This clone was seen a single time. V usage is TRBV12-5 and J usage is TRBJ1-1, with D perhaps matching TRBD1 (6 bases). Deletions cut 1 base from V and 6 bases from J, with 9 bases between. Germline V lookup: CDR1 LGHNT, CDR2 FRNRAP. The CDR3 is 13 residues long. The CDR3 region is CASGLGGQPEAFF. CDR3 in DNA: TGTGCTAGTGGTTTGGGTGGACAGCCTGAAGCTTTCTTT.

A note on this clone: One end of the junction is discordant with germline, which a read error may explain. V and J are TRBV6-1 and TRBJ2-7; D is undetermined. The CDR3 has 14 amino acids. Germline lookup yields CDR1 MNHNS and CDR2 SASEGT. The CDR3 loop reads CASTEPAGSYEQYF. The CDR3, as DNA: TGTGCCAGCACTGAACCCGCCGGGTCCTACGAGCAGTACTTC.

This clone was seen a single time. This CDR3 is also generated by other DNA sequences in the sample. The V and J genes are TRBV27 and TRBJ2-1, with 10 bases that match TRBD2. Germline lookup yields CDR1 MNHEY and CDR2 SMNVEV (reference sequence). The CDR3 consists of 15 residues. V lost 2 bases and J lost 4; bases outside the gene matches: 2. The CDR3 is CASSLTSGTYNEQFF. The DNA for the CDR3 is TGTGCCAGCAGTTTAACTAGCGGGACTTACAATGAGCAGTTCTTC.

The V call is TRBV28, the J call TRBJ1-5; D possibly corresponds to TRBD1 (5 bases). V lost 6 bases and J 6 bases, leaving 18 bases between the germline ends. Germline CDR1 MDHEN, CDR2 SYDVKM. The CDR3 contains 15 residues. The CDR3, as DNA: TGTGCCAGCAGCCCCGGGACCCCGGGAGGTCAGCCCCAGCATTTT. It encodes CASSPGTPGGQPQHF.

The genes are TRBV28 and TRBJ1-4; 7 bases align to TRBD1. This CDR3 has 14 amino acids. Germline V gene lookup returns CDR1 MDHEN and CDR2 SYDVKM. The ends lost 7 bases at V and 3 bases at J; junction bases unmatched: 5. DNA for the CDR3: TGTGCCAGCATCCAGGGGGGTCCTAATGAAAAACTGTTTTTT. Translated: CASIQGGPNEKLFF.

V and J are TRBV15 and TRBJ1-5; D ambiguous. The V gene lost 0 bases and the J gene lost 6 bases, with 15 bases spanning the gap. Germline CDR1 LNHNV, CDR2 YYDKDF (reference sequence). The CDR3 is made up of 16 amino acids. The CDR3 DNA sequence: TGTGCCACCAGCAGAGATGACTTTACAAAGCCTCAGCCCCAGCATTTT. It encodes CATSRDDFTKPQPQHF.

This clone appeared once. The chain employs TRBV12-3 or TRBV12-4 and TRBJ2-1; D gene uncertain. CDR3 size: 11 residues. The ends were cut back, 2 bases at V and 8 bases at J, with 4 bases in the middle. The CDR3 loop reads CASSLSHEQFF. In DNA form, the CDR3 reads TGTGCCAGCAGTTTATCTCATGAGCAGTTCTTC.